Listed here are 15 T cell receptor beta chains from one sample, sequenced in a study of T cell repertoires in cytomegalovirus infection. TCRdb used MiXCR to reprocess the reads, holding one entry per CDR3 protein. The top ten hold 8% of the sample, which has hundreds of thousands of distinct CDR3 sequences, roughly 24% seen once. The specimen sequenced was CD8+ T cells from PBMCs. Source of these receptors: a human donor in good health (CMV status not recorded). Some clones in this sample may be carry-over from other donors' samples.

The genes are TRBV5-4 and TRBJ2-3; TRBD1 matches 9 bases. The CDR3 sequence is 16 residues long. With V trimmed by 4 bases and J by 2 bases, 8 bases remained unmatched. The V gene's germline CDR1 is SGHNT and CDR2 YYREEE (reference sequence). This chain's CDR3 is CASSEDRGCYTDTQYF. DNA for the CDR3: TGTGCCAGCAGCGAGGACAGGGGTTGTTACACAGATACGCAGTATTTT.

In this sample, this clonotype turned up many times. J is TRBJ2-5 and V is TRBV7-2; D gene unclear. The CDR3 is made up of 16 amino acids. Trimming pared 0 bases from V and 4 bases from J, leaving 15 bases between. Looked up from germline, CDR1 is SGHTA and CDR2 is FQGNSA. The CDR3 DNA follows: TGTGCCAGCAGCTTAGCTCGCCGGCCTCTTGGAGAGACCCAGTACTTC. As protein: CASSLARRPLGETQYF. The whole variable domain, filled in from reference TRBV7-2 and TRBJ2-5, reads GAGVSQSPSNKVTEKGKDVELRCDPISGHTALYWYRQSLGQGLEFLIYFQGNSAPDKSGLPSDRFSAERTGGSVSTLTIQRTQQEDSAVYLCASSLARRPLGETQYFGPGTRLLVL.

In the case of this clonotype: A read error is possible here, since a much larger clone lies one base away. The CDR3 region is CASSLEGQGAWQPRHF. For the CDR3, the DNA is TGTGCCAGCAGCTTAGAGGGACAGGGGGCTTGGCAGCCCCGGCATTTT. The chain recombines TRBV7-4 with TRBJ1-5, with 12 positions matching TRBD1. CDR3 length: 16 residues. Per the germline V gene, CDR1 is SGHVT and CDR2 is SQSDAQ.

This clonotype was recorded once. The V call is TRBV6-4, the J call TRBJ1-6; 7 nucleotides agree with TRBD1. Trimming at V came to 0 bases and at J to 7 bases, leaving 3 bases not matched to a gene. CDR1 is MRHNA and CDR2 is SNTAGT in the germline V gene. The CDR3 has 15 amino acids. The CDR3 is CASSDSTGRNSPLHF. The CDR3 DNA reads TGTGCCAGCAGTGACTCGACAGGGAGGAATTCACCCCTCCACTTT.

The chain carries TRBV5-1 and TRBJ2-1; 10 bases are a match to TRBD1. Trimming at V came to 6 bases and at J to 6 bases, leaving 6 bases not matched to a gene. Germline lookup yields CDR1 SGHRS and CDR2 YFSETQ. The CDR3 extends over 14 amino acids. CDR3 sequence reads: CASKGQGLSNEQFF. CDR3 nucleotide sequence: TGCGCCAGCAAGGGACAGGGGCTATCCAATGAGCAGTTCTTC.

This clonotype was seen many times. This chain joins TRBV19 and TRBJ2-1; 7 bases agree with TRBD2. The CDR3 runs 17 residues. With V trimmed by 4 bases and J by 0 bases, 9 bases remained unmatched. CDR1 is LNHDA and CDR2 is SQIVND in the germline V gene (reference sequence). For the CDR3, the DNA is TGTGCCAGTAGTACTGAGACTAGCTTGAGCTCCTACAATGAGCAGTTCTTC. Amino acids: CASSTETSLSSYNEQFF. Complete variable domain (other parts from reference TRBV19 and TRBJ2-1): DGGITQSPKYLFRKEGQNVTLSCEQNLNHDAMYWYRQDPGQGLRLIYYSQIVNDFQKGDIAEGYSVSREKKESFPLTVTSAQKNPTAFYLCASSTETSLSSYNEQFFGPGTRLTVL.

At least ten counts were recorded for this clonotype. V usage is TRBV7-8 and J usage is TRBJ2-6; maybe TRBD1 (7 bases). The CDR3 runs 19 residues. V was shortened by 3 bases and J by 0 bases, with 18 bases between the two germline ends. Per the germline V gene, CDR1 is SGHVS and CDR2 is FQNEAQ. The CDR3 here is CASSLGGQSLDSGANVLTF. Written as DNA, the CDR3 is TGTGCCAGCAGCTTGGGGGGACAGTCCCTCGACTCTGGGGCCAACGTCCTGACTTTC. The whole variable domain, remainder taken from reference TRBV7-8 and TRBJ2-6, is GAGVSQSPRYKVAKRGQDVALRCDPISGHVSLFWYQQALGQGPEFLTYFQNEAQLDKSGLPSDRFFAERPEGSVSTLKIQRTQQEDSAVYLCASSLGGQSLDSGANVLTFGAGSRLTVL.

This clonotype showed up many times. In DNA, the CDR3 is TGTGCCAGCAGCTTAGGAATCACTCACCAGACCGGGGAGCTGTTTTTT. This encodes CASSLGITHQTGELFF. The V gene is TRBV7-9, the J gene TRBJ2-2; no firm D call. The CDR3 runs to 16 residues. The germline gives CDR1 SEHNR, CDR2 FQNEAQ (reference sequence). Between the trimmed V and J ends, which lost 1 base and 5 bases, there was a span of 14 bases.

This chain connects TRBV19 to TRBJ1-5; D might be TRBD1 (5 bases). The CDR3 totals 14 residues. Trimming stripped 6 bases from V and 5 bases from J, with 14 bases between. Germline loops: CDR1 LNHDA, CDR2 SQIVND (reference sequence). The CDR3 loop reads CASSPTVGYQPQHF. In nucleotides, the CDR3 is TGTGCCAGTAGCCCGACAGTCGGGTATCAGCCCCAGCATTTT.

The CDR3 DNA is TGTGCCAACACTCCAATCCCGGCAGATGGCTACACCTTC. The encoded protein is CANTPIPADGYTF. The rearrangement uses TRBV12-3 or TRBV12-4 and TRBJ1-2; unclear D gene. Trimming took 10 bases from V and 6 from J, leaving 18 bases between them. CDR3 length equals 13 residues.

There are a few counts of this clonotype. The V and J genes are TRBV29-1 and TRBJ1-5; D is undetermined. Germline V gene sequence: CDR1 SQVTM, CDR2 ANQGSEA. Trimming removed 8 bases from V and 7 bases from J, with 9 bases in between. The CDR3 totals 10 residues. CDR3 protein: CSRVRQPQHF. For the CDR3, the DNA is TGCAGCAGGGTGCGACAGCCCCAGCATTTT.

V gene TRBV4-3 combines with J gene TRBJ2-1; 7 nucleotides align to TRBD2. This CDR3 region has 15 residues. The germline V gene encodes CDR1 LGHNA and CDR2 YSLEER. V dropped 4 bases and J dropped 5; count of bases not matched to a gene: 8. The CDR3 sequence: CASSPGRGRNNEQFF. The CDR3 DNA sequence: TGCGCCAGCAGCCCGGGGAGGGGAAGGAACAATGAGCAGTTCTTC.

This clonotype has a count of ten or more. The rearrangement uses TRBV2 and TRBJ2-2; 9 bases map to TRBD1. J lost 2 bases, V lost 7 bases, and 5 bases had no gene match. CDR1 and CDR2 from the germline V gene are SNHLY and FYNNEI. This CDR3 has 15 amino acids. DNA of the CDR3: TGTGCCAGCACCGGGGACAGGGCCAACACCGGGGAGCTGTTTTTT. It encodes CASTGDRANTGELFF.

The V gene is TRBV2, the J gene TRBJ2-3; D is possibly TRBD2 (5 bases). V gave up 9 bases and J gave up 0 bases, with 10 bases separating them. The CDR3 covers 13 residues. The germline gives CDR1 SNHLY, CDR2 FYNNEI. CDR3 region: CARTGESTDTQYF. The CDR3 nucleotides read TGTGCCAGAACCGGGGAGAGCACAGATACGCAGTATTTT.

The chain is built from TRBV20-1 and TRBJ2-2, with D tentatively TRBD1 (5 bases). The CDR3 is 15 residues long. Per the germline V gene, CDR1 is DFQATT and CDR2 is SNEGSKA (reference sequence). The V gene lost 4 bases and the J gene lost 0 bases, with 12 bases spanning the gap. The DNA for the CDR3 is TGCAGTGCTAAAGGAGACAGCGCGAACACCGGGGAGCTGTTTTTT. It codes for CSAKGDSANTGELFF.